The next 28 T cell receptor beta chains were all read from a single sample in a study of beta chain features in type 1 diabetes. Expressed TCRB transcripts were sequenced because the isolated RNA had all been reverse transcribed beforehand. The table came from immunoSEQ multiplex PCR; TCRdb's copy has only in-frame clones and leaves some out. This sample carries around 300,000 clones, 12% to 15% of them seen once, and the ten largest clones take under 8.5%. The specimen was central memory CD4+ T cells from blood. These receptors all stem from a man younger than 45 in good health.

The chain recombines TRBV15 with TRBJ2-3; 11 bases are shared with TRBD1. With 4 bases clipped from V and 6 bases from J, the junction kept 3 bases outside the gene matches. The CDR3 spans 14 residues. Germline CDR1 and CDR2: LNHNV and YYDKDF (reference sequence). The CDR3 bases are TGTGCCACCAGCACCCGGACAGGGGGCGATACGCAGTATTTT. This translates into CATSTRTGGDTQYF.

The chain combines TRBV11-2 with TRBJ2-4, with 8 nucleotides matching TRBD2. V lost 5 bases to trimming and J lost 8 bases; unmatched junction nucleotides: 11. Germline CDR1 SGHAT, CDR2 FQNNGV. The CDR3 runs 15 residues. The CDR3 loop is CASSMNGLASDIQYF. CDR3 coding DNA: TGTGCCAGCAGCATGAATGGACTAGCTTCGGACATTCAGTACTTC. The full variable domain, in which reference TRBV11-2 and TRBJ2-4 provide the parts outside the CDR3, is EAGVAQSPRYKIIEKRQSVAFWCNPISGHATLYWYQQILGQGPKLLIQFQNNGVVDDSQLPKDRFSAERLKGVDSTLKIQPAKLEDSAVYLCASSMNGLASDIQYFGAGTRLSVL.

The rearrangement uses TRBV18 and TRBJ2-7, with D unresolved. Germline V gives CDR1 KGHSH, CDR2 LQKENI. This CDR3 is 12 amino acids long. Trimming took off 2 bases at V and 6 bases at J, with 8 bases between the two ends. Here the CDR3 reads CASSPFGSEQYF. CDR3 in DNA: TGTGCCAGCTCACCATTTGGGTCCGAGCAGTACTTC.

There are many counts of this clone. The chain uses TRBV7-3 and TRBJ2-3; D remains unclear. CDR1 is SGHTA and CDR2 is FQGTGA in the germline V gene. CDR3 length: 15 residues. The V and J ends lost 4 bases and 2 bases respectively, with 13 bases between them. CDR3 residues: CASSSGWRVTDTQYF. The DNA of the CDR3 is TGTGCCAGCAGCTCCGGATGGCGCGTCACAGATACGCAGTATTTT.

The V and J genes are TRBV5-4 and TRBJ2-7; weak D call: TRBD1 (5 bases). The CDR3 consists of 13 residues. V lost 4 bases, J lost 1 base, and 9 bases lay in between. The germline V gene encodes CDR1 SGHNT and CDR2 YYREEE (reference sequence). CDR3 sequence: CASSIPGSYEQYV. Written as DNA, the CDR3 is TGTGCCAGCAGCATACCAGGGTCCTACGAGCAGTACGTC.

J is TRBJ1-1 and V is TRBV4-1; D is perhaps TRBD1 (5 bases). The ends were cut back, 6 bases at V and 0 bases at J, with 14 bases in the middle. This CDR3 comprises 15 residues. Germline assignment: CDR1 MGHRA and CDR2 YSYEKL. The CDR3 DNA is TGCGCCAGCAGACCTGAGACAGCACTGAACACTGAAGCTTTCTTT. This sequence encodes CASRPETALNTEAFF.

A few counts support this clone. CDR3 nucleotide sequence: TGTGCCAGTAGGCCGGACAGATTGAACACTGAAGCTTTCTTT. It translates to CASRPDRLNTEAFF. The chain employs TRBV19 and TRBJ1-1, with D perhaps TRBD1 (6 bases). Per germline, CDR1 LNHDA and CDR2 SQIVND (reference sequence). V gave up 6 bases and J gave up 0 bases, with 11 bases separating them. The CDR3 loop spans 14 amino acids. Full variable domain (remainder filled in from reference TRBV19 and TRBJ1-1): DGGITQSPKYLFRKEGQNVTLSCEQNLNHDAMYWYRQDPGQGLRLIYYSQIVNDFQKGDIAEGYSVSREKKESFPLTVTSAQKNPTAFYLCASRPDRLNTEAFFGQGTRLTVV.

The chain has TRBV6-5 and TRBJ1-1; D is ambiguous. V was shortened by 7 bases and J by 5 bases, with 14 bases between the two germline ends. This CDR3 comprises 13 residues. Per the germline V gene, CDR1 is MNHEY and CDR2 is SVGAGI. Here the CDR3 reads CASTQKGGTEAFF. DNA of the CDR3: TGTGCCAGCACCCAAAAGGGCGGGACTGAAGCTTTCTTT.

The chain employs TRBV6-1 and TRBJ2-5, with D maybe TRBD1 (5 bases). Germline CDR1 reads MNHNS; CDR2 reads SASEGT. V was trimmed by 4 bases and J by 5 bases, leaving 11 bases between them. The CDR3 spans 13 residues. CDR3 sequence: CASSGTGPETQYF. CDR3 bases: TGTGCCAGCAGTGGTACAGGCCCGGAGACCCAGTACTTC.

The V gene is TRBV5-4, the J gene TRBJ2-3; 13 bases line up with TRBD2. The CDR3 length is 15 residues. Germline trimming cut 4 bases from V and 4 bases from J; bases unmatched to any gene: 3. The V gene's germline CDR1 is SGHNT and CDR2 YYREEE (reference sequence). CDR3: CASSRTSGGSDTQYF. CDR3 coding DNA: TGTGCCAGCAGCAGGACTAGCGGGGGATCAGATACGCAGTATTTT.

The sample holds a few counts of this clone. This chain connects TRBV5-1 to TRBJ2-1; D may be TRBD1 (6 bases). The CDR3 runs to 15 residues. CDR1 is SGHRS and CDR2 is YFSETQ in the germline V gene. The V and J ends lost 4 bases and 3 bases respectively, with 14 bases between them. The CDR3 DNA is TGCGCCAGCAGCCAAGGGGTGACAGGCTACAATGAGCAGTTCTTC. Amino acids: CASSQGVTGYNEQFF. Supplemented by reference TRBV5-1 and TRBJ2-1, the full variable domain reads KAGVTQTPRYLIKTRGQQVTLSCSPISGHRSVSWYQQTPGQGLQFLFEYFSETQRNKGNFPGRFSGRQFSNSRSEMNVSTLELGDSALYLCASSQGVTGYNEQFFGPGTRLTVL.

The sample holds a few counts of this clone. The chain joins TRBV5-4 to TRBJ2-5; TRBD1 or TRBD2 may be the D gene (5 bases each). Per germline, CDR1 SGHNT and CDR2 YYREEE (reference sequence). The CDR3 runs 13 residues. Between the trimmed V and J ends, which lost 5 bases and 5 bases, there was a span of 13 bases. The CDR3 loop is CASSLTEGETQYF. The CDR3 nucleotides read TGTGCCAGCAGTTTGACCGAGGGGGAGACCCAGTACTTC.

In its sample, this clone was seen many times. The chain is built from TRBV28 and TRBJ1-6; D uncertain. CDR3 length: 17 amino acids. The V and J ends lost 5 bases and 9 bases respectively, with 23 bases between them. Germline-derived CDR1 and CDR2 are MDHEN and SYDVKM. DNA of the CDR3: TGTGCCAGCAGTACCCTTGGACGTAACTTGGTCGTTTCACCCCTCCACTTT. The encoded protein is CASSTLGRNLVVSPLHF.

The genes are TRBV19 and TRBJ1-5; TRBD1 is a possible D gene (5 bases). Germline values: CDR1 LNHDA, CDR2 SQIVND (reference sequence). The length of the CDR3 is 15 residues. The V and J ends lost 1 base and 5 bases respectively, with 12 bases between them. The DNA of the CDR3 is TGTGCCAGTAGTATAGTTATGAGGGGAGATCAGCCCCAGCATTTT. Protein product: CASSIVMRGDQPQHF.

V usage is TRBV6-8 and J usage is TRBJ1-4; no definite D call. The CDR3 has 12 amino acids. Germline V gene sequence: CDR1 MNHGY, CDR2 SAAAGT. V lost 8 bases and J 8 bases, leaving 12 bases between the germline ends. CDR3 nucleotides: TGTGCCAGCCGAGGAGGGTGGGAAAAACTGTTTTTT. Protein: CASRGGWEKLFF.

This clone has just a few counts. The chain couples TRBV7-2 to TRBJ2-3, with 11 bases fitting TRBD2. V was clipped by 4 bases and J by 4 bases; unmatched bases: 7. The CDR3 sequence is 16 residues long. Germline values: CDR1 SGHTA, CDR2 FQGNSA. This CDR3 is CASSYPTSGNADTQYF. CDR3 coding DNA: TGTGCCAGCAGCTACCCGACTAGCGGGAACGCAGATACGCAGTATTTT.

The chain's CDR3 is CASSYRDLRGYTF. The CDR3 DNA is TGTGCCAGCAGTTACCGGGACCTTCGAGGCTACACCTTC. The V call is TRBV2, the J call TRBJ1-2; D possibly corresponds to TRBD1 (5 bases). V was trimmed by 5 bases and J by 8 bases, leaving 15 bases between them. Germline assignment: CDR1 SNHLY and CDR2 FYNNEI. The CDR3 loop spans 13 amino acids.

The genes are TRBV6-6 and TRBJ2-7; D not resolved. CDR1 and CDR2 (germline): MNHNY, SVGAGI (reference sequence). The CDR3 has 12 amino acids. The CDR3 sequence: CAISDVDAEQYV. In DNA form, the CDR3 reads TGTGCCATCAGTGATGTTGATGCCGAGCAGTACGTC.

The rearrangement uses TRBV5-4 and TRBJ2-2, with D possibly matching TRBD1 (5 bases). V was trimmed by 4 bases and J by 6 bases, leaving 7 bases between them. The CDR3 contains 12 residues. Germline assignment: CDR1 SGHNT and CDR2 YYREEE (reference sequence). CDR3 residues: CASSVRAGELFF. The CDR3 coding sequence is TGTGCCAGCAGCGTCAGGGCCGGGGAGCTGTTTTTT.

This clone was recorded a few times. This rearrangement joins TRBV11-2 to TRBJ2-1, with TRBD2 matching over 9 bases. CDR3 size: 15 residues. Germline-derived CDR1 and CDR2 are SGHAT and FQNNGV. The J segment lost 7 bases and the V segment lost 4 bases, leaving 8 bases of the junction unmatched. CDR3 DNA: TGTGCCAGCAGCTCATTGGGACTAGCTGGGAATGAGCAGTTCTTC. Translated: CASSSLGLAGNEQFF.

This clone appeared once. This chain joins TRBV6-1 and TRBJ2-1; D is ambiguous. In germline, CDR1 is MNHNS, CDR2 SASEGT. The CDR3 runs 13 residues. V was pared by 7 bases and J by 9 bases, with 16 bases between. CDR3 sequence reads: CASNQALASEQFF. The CDR3 region has the DNA TGTGCCAGCAACCAGGCGCTCGCCAGTGAGCAGTTCTTC.

The chain has TRBV4-3 and TRBJ2-1; no definite D call. Trimming shortened V by 4 bases and J by 5 bases, and 21 bases separated the two germline ends. This CDR3 contains 17 residues. Germline lookup yields CDR1 LGHNA and CDR2 YSLEER. DNA for the CDR3: TGCGCCAGCAGCCCGGAAAATGGGTACTCGGGCAACAATGAGCAGTTCTTC. It translates to CASSPENGYSGNNEQFF.

This clone turned up a few times. This chain joins TRBV27 and TRBJ2-3; D gene ambiguous. Germline CDR1 reads MNHEY; CDR2 reads SMNVEV (reference sequence). V lost 5 bases to trimming and J lost 2 bases, with 11 bases between them. The CDR3 spans 14 residues. The CDR3 nucleotides read TGTGCCAGCAGTACGACTTCTTTCACAGATACGCAGTATTTT. The encoded protein is CASSTTSFTDTQYF.

There are a few counts of this clone. The chain employs TRBV29-1 and TRBJ2-1; 14 nucleotides line up with TRBD2. The CDR3 sequence is 15 residues long. Germline CDR1 and CDR2: SQVTM and ANQGSEA. J gave up 12 bases and V 5 bases, and 12 bases lay outside the gene matches. The CDR3 DNA follows: TGCAGCGTTAGCTTCGGGACTAGCGGGAGAAGGTTGCAGTTCTTC. As protein: CSVSFGTSGRRLQFF.

This chain connects TRBV6-1 to TRBJ2-3; 9 bases are a match to TRBD2. V was clipped by 6 bases and J by 5 bases; unmatched bases: 6. The CDR3 runs to 14 residues. CDR1 is MNHNS, CDR2 SASEGT, per germline. The DNA for the CDR3 is TGTGCCAGCAGCCCCGGACTAGCGAGAGATACGCAGTATTTT. It encodes CASSPGLARDTQYF.

The V and J genes are TRBV2 and TRBJ2-4; D not resolved. This CDR3 spans 17 amino acids. CDR1 is SNHLY, CDR2 FYNNEI, per germline. Trimming took off 6 bases at V and 0 bases at J, with 18 bases between the two ends. DNA of the CDR3: TGTGCCAGCAGCGAAAGTGGCCTCCTGATAGCCAAAAACATTCAGTACTTC. Translated: CASSESGLLIAKNIQYF.

This clone appeared a few times. This sequence joins TRBV2 and TRBJ1-5; 8 bases fit TRBD1. The CDR3 contains 13 residues. Trimming took 8 bases from V and 3 from J; bases not matched to a gene: 3. From germline, CDR1 is SNHLY and CDR2 FYNNEI. The CDR3 here is CASAGQANQPQHF. DNA for the CDR3: TGTGCCAGCGCGGGACAGGCCAATCAGCCCCAGCATTTT.

This chain uses TRBV6-1 with TRBJ1-2, with a tentative D call TRBD1 (5 bases). Trimming shortened V by 2 bases and J by 5 bases, and 12 bases separated the two germline ends. The CDR3 length is 14 residues. The V gene's germline CDR1 is MNHNS and CDR2 SASEGT. CDR3 residues: CASSESVRGYGYTF. The CDR3 coding sequence is TGTGCCAGCAGTGAATCGGTACGGGGGTATGGCTACACCTTC.